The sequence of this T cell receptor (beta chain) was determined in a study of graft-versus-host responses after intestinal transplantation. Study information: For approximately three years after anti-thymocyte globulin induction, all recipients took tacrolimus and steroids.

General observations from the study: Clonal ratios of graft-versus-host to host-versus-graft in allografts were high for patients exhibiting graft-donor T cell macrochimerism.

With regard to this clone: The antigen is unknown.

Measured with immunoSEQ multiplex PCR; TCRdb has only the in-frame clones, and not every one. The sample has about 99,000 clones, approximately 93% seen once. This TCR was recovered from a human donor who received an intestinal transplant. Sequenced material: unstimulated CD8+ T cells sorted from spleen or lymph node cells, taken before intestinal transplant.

CDR3 residues: CSVVPWDLQTQYF. In DNA form, the CDR3 reads TGCAGCGTTGTACCCTGGGATCTCCAGACCCAGTACTTC. The J gene is TRBJ2-5, the V gene TRBV29-1; no firm D call. V shed 4 bases and J shed 6 bases, with 15 bases lying between them. CDR3 length: 13 residues. The germline CDR1 and CDR2 sequences are SQVTM and ANQGSEA.